This TCR beta chain was found in a study of T cell changes during pregnancy in multiple sclerosis. TCRdb keeps only in-frame clones here, not all; method: immunoSEQ multiplex PCR. The sample records roughly 110,000 clones, about 90% being singletons. The CDR3 has 13 amino acids. Germline loops: CDR1 GTSNPN, CDR2 SVGIG (reference sequence). Germline trimming cut 7 bases from V and 7 bases from J; bases unmatched to any gene: 11. This clonotype was obtained from a female donor in good health, enrolled as a control in a pregnancy study. Sequencing was performed on peripheral blood, taken in the third trimester of pregnancy. The rearrangement joins TRBV30 to TRBJ1-2; 8 positions match TRBD1. The DNA of the CDR3 is TGTGCCTCAAGCCTCCCAGGGGGCGGTGGCTACACCTTC. It yields the protein CASSLPGGGGYTF.